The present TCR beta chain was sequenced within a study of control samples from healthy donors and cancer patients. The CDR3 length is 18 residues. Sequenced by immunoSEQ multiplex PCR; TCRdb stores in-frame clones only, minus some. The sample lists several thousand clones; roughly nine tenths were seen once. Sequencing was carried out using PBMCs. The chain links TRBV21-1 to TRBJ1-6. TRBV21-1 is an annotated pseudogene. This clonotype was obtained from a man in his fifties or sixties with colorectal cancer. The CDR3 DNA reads TGTGCCAGCAGCGCGGCGATAGCTACACATACATCGAATTCACCCCTCCACTTT. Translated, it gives CASSAAIATHTSNSPLHF.